The source of this TCR beta chain is a study of technical replicates of blood from a handful of donors. Sequencing was performed with immunoSEQ multiplex PCR; in TCRdb, only in-frame clones are kept and a portion is missing. The sample shows fewer than 65,000 clones, just under 90% of them seen only once. Per germline, CDR1 SEHNR and CDR2 FQNEAQ (reference sequence). CDR3 length: 14 amino acids. V lost 5 bases, J lost 2 bases, and 12 bases lay in between. V and J are TRBV7-9 and TRBJ1-1; a weak D match, TRBD1 (5 bases). Sequencing was performed on PBMCs. The TCR was taken from a human donor in good health. Some clones in this sample may be carry-over from other donors' samples. The CDR3 DNA reads as TGTGCCAGCAGCCACGACGGGGGTAACACTGAAGCTTTCTTT. Protein: CASSHDGGNTEAFF.